What follows are 29 T cell receptor beta chains derived from one specimen sequenced in a study of identical twins (dated by TCRdb to the mid-2010s). The library relied on 5' RACE. TCRdb names Illumina HiSeq 2000 as the instrument used. TCRdb took the public reads, trimmed them with fastp at Q25, ran MiXCR for clone calling and kept in-frame beta chains. Rows with a matching CDR3 protein are joined into one entry that keeps the most common DNA and genes. The sample contains 350,000 to 500,000 distinct CDR3 sequences, around 20% of them found a single time. The top ten constitute roughly 12% of the sample. The sequencing sample was made of naive T cells sorted from blood. The label giving this sample's cell subset or site can be read as: cells isolated with a human naive T-cell isolation kit. These receptors were taken from a man aged 50 or older in good health.

The V gene is TRBV12-3 or TRBV12-4, the J gene TRBJ1-3; D uncertain. The CDR3 is 14 residues long. V lost 8 bases and J lost 4, with 15 bases in between. CDR3 coding DNA: TGTGCCAGCGGTATCCTCTCAACCGGAAACACCATATATTTT. As protein: CASGILSTGNTIYF.

V is TRBV6-5 and J is TRBJ2-7, with 7 bases lining up with TRBD2. Germline V gives CDR1 MNHEY, CDR2 SVGAGI. There are 12 residues in the CDR3. Losses at the gene ends were 10 bases for V and 2 bases for J; bases not matched to a gene: 5. In DNA, the CDR3 is TGTGCCACCGCGGCGGGGGCCTACGAGCAGTACTTC. Translating gives CATAAGAYEQYF.

This clonotype has more than one count but fewer than ten. The V call is TRBV6-1, the J call TRBJ1-5; 10 bases align to TRBD1. V was pared by 6 bases and J by 4 bases, with 12 bases of the junction left unmatched. CDR3 length: 17 amino acids. Germline V gene data show CDR1 as MNHNS and CDR2 as SASEGT. DNA for the CDR3: TGTGCCAGCAGGCGTACCGGGACAGGGGCTTCAAATCAGCCCCAGCATTTT. This sequence encodes CASRRTGTGASNQPQHF.

V and J are TRBV4-2 and TRBJ1-5; the match to TRBD1 covers 7 bases. The germline V gene has CDR1 LGHNA and CDR2 YNFKEQ. The CDR3 totals 16 residues. Unmatched junction bases numbered 6, after V lost 0 bases and J lost 4 bases. The CDR3 DNA sequence: TGTGCCAGCAGCCAAGACTACAGGGGATGGAATCAGCCCCAGCATTTT. Its protein is CASSQDYRGWNQPQHF.

This clonotype was observed a handful of times. The V and J genes are TRBV12-3 or TRBV12-4 and TRBJ2-1; TRBD2 matches 9 bases. The trim removed 5 bases at V and 7 bases at J, leaving 21 bases unmatched. CDR3 size: 19 residues. The DNA of the CDR3 is TGTGCCAGCAGTACCCGGGTGGGCGGGAGGGCCTTTGTCTCGAATGAGCAGTTCTTC. Residues: CASSTRVGGRAFVSNEQFF.

This clonotype has a handful of counts. The J gene is TRBJ2-7, the V gene TRBV20-1; 8 nucleotides align to TRBD1. This CDR3 spans 13 amino acids. Unmatched junction bases numbered 7, after V lost 3 bases and J lost 6 bases. In germline, CDR1 is DFQATT, CDR2 SNEGSKA (reference sequence). The CDR3 DNA follows: TGCAGTGCTAGTCTGGACAGGGTTAGCGAGCAGTACTTC. Its protein product is CSASLDRVSEQYF.

Turning to this clonotype: It may be a read error: a sequence one base away is much more abundant. This chain connects TRBV5-1 to TRBJ1-5; no clear D. This CDR3 comprises 15 residues. The germline gives CDR1 SGHRS, CDR2 YFSETQ. This CDR3 is CASSLAPSSYQPQHF. The CDR3 DNA sequence: TGCGCCAGCAGCTTGGCCCCAAGTAGCTATCAGCCCCAGCATTTT.

This clonotype was found many times. J is TRBJ1-2 and V is TRBV4-1; possibly TRBD1 for D (6 bases). The CDR3 spans 15 residues. V lost 0 bases and J 4 bases, leaving 12 bases between the germline ends. The germline CDR1 and CDR2 sequences are MGHRA and YSYEKL. CDR3 coding DNA: TGCGCCAGCAGCCAAGATCCAGGGGCGAGCTATGGCTACACCTTC. It codes for CASSQDPGASYGYTF.

This clonotype appeared many times. This rearrangement joins TRBV12-3 or TRBV12-4 to TRBJ2-1, with TRBD2 matching 10 bases. V was clipped by 6 bases and J by 4 bases; unmatched bases: 6. This CDR3 has 15 residues. The CDR3 loop reads CASRRASGSYNEQFF. Written as DNA, the CDR3 is TGTGCCAGCAGAAGGGCTAGCGGGAGTTACAATGAGCAGTTCTTC.

This clonotype has at least ten counts. V usage is TRBV10-3 and J usage is TRBJ2-3; D call uncertain. V shed 0 bases and J shed 1 base, with 5 bases lying between them. Germline CDR1 is ENHRY and CDR2 is SYGVKD. The CDR3 is made up of 14 amino acids. The DNA of the CDR3 is TGTGCCATCAGTGAGTCGAGAGGCACAGATACGCAGTATTTT. Its translation: CAISESRGTDTQYF.

This clonotype was detected only a few times. The CDR3 reads CSSIVEAKNIQYF. In DNA, the CDR3 is TGCAGTAGTATAGTGGAAGCCAAAAACATTCAGTACTTC. V usage is TRBV20-1 and J usage is TRBJ2-4; D uncertain. Germline lookup yields CDR1 DFQATT and CDR2 SNEGSKA (reference sequence). CDR3 length: 13 residues. V was shortened by 8 bases and J by 0 bases, with 11 bases between the two germline ends.

This clonotype was found a few times. The chain combines TRBV9 with TRBJ2-3; D unclear. The germline gives CDR1 SGDLS, CDR2 YYNGEE. V dropped 1 base and J dropped 6 bases, with 12 bases sitting between them. CDR3 length equals 14 residues. Written as DNA, the CDR3 is TGTGCCAGCAGCGTACTTTCCTTGGGGGATACGCAGTATTTT. The encoded protein is CASSVLSLGDTQYF.

The V and J genes are TRBV27 and TRBJ2-1; 11 bases agree with TRBD2. The V and J ends lost 8 bases and 8 bases, in that order; junction bases with no gene match: 14. The V gene's germline CDR1 is MNHEY and CDR2 SMNVEV (reference sequence). The CDR3 is 16 residues long. DNA for the CDR3: TGTGCCAGCGGTCTAGCGGGAGGACTTTACGTCGATGAGCAGTTCTTC. Its protein is CASGLAGGLYVDEQFF.

The sample holds many counts of this clonotype. This rearrangement joins TRBV3-1 to TRBJ1-2; D not resolved. The CDR3 runs to 13 residues. Germline CDR1 reads LGHDT; CDR2 reads YNNKEL (reference sequence). V was cut by 1 base and J by 7 bases, with 10 bases left in between. The CDR3 region has the DNA TGTGCCAGCAGCCAAGTTCGGGATGGTGGCTACACCTTC. It translates to CASSQVRDGGYTF.

The gene calls are TRBV20-1 and TRBJ2-1; no definite D call. Trimming cost V 6 bases and J 0 bases, with 9 bases left between them. The germline gives CDR1 DFQATT, CDR2 SNEGSKA (reference sequence). The CDR3 extends over 13 amino acids. CDR3 in DNA: TGCAGTGCCTCCGGGCCCTCCTACAATGAGCAGTTCTTC. Amino acids: CSASGPSYNEQFF.

The rearrangement links TRBV12-3 or TRBV12-4 to TRBJ2-7; D possibly matches TRBD1 or TRBD2 (5 bases each). This CDR3 spans 14 amino acids. V lost 1 base, J lost 3 bases, and 10 bases lay in between. The CDR3 bases are TGTGCCAGCAGTTTAGGGGGACGCCTCTACGAGCAGTACTTC. It translates to CASSLGGRLYEQYF.

This clonotype was detected ten times or more. V and J are TRBV4-2 and TRBJ2-6, with no clear D. Trimming pared 1 base from V and 0 bases from J, leaving 10 bases between. CDR3 size: 17 residues. CDR1 and CDR2 from the germline V gene are LGHNA and YNFKEQ. The CDR3 region is CASSQVGSVSGANVLTF. As DNA, the CDR3 is TGTGCCAGCAGCCAAGTGGGGTCGGTCTCTGGGGCCAACGTCCTGACTTTC.

This clonotype was observed at least ten times. V and J are TRBV5-1 and TRBJ2-7; D may be TRBD1 (6 bases). Germline loops: CDR1 SGHRS, CDR2 YFSETQ. The ends were cut back, 3 bases at V and 5 bases at J, with 18 bases in the middle. The CDR3 is 15 amino acids. The CDR3 spells CASSSINRAINEQYF. Here the CDR3 DNA reads TGCGCCAGCAGCTCCATCAACAGGGCGATCAACGAGCAGTACTTC.

A note on this clonotype: A read error may produce the germline difference seen at one junction end. The gene calls are TRBV7-7 and TRBJ2-1; D tentatively reads TRBD1 or TRBD2 (5 bases each). This CDR3 has 13 residues. Germline V gene data show CDR1 as SSHAT and CDR2 as FNYEAQ (reference sequence). DNA for the CDR3: TGTGCTAGCAGTCGACGGGGTGGGGGTGAGCAGTTCTTC. Translation: CASSRRGGGEQFF.

On this clonotype itself: This sequence may be a read error, since a much larger clone differs from it by one base. The rearrangement joins TRBV11-2 to TRBJ2-2; D unresolved. This CDR3 contains 11 residues. Germline V lookup: CDR1 SGHAT, CDR2 FQNNGV. The CDR3 region has the DNA TGTGCCAGCAGCCCGTTAATTAGACACTCCTTT. Its translation is CASSPLIRHSF. Filled out from reference TRBV11-2 and TRBJ2-2, the complete variable domain reads EAGVAQSPRYKIIEKRQSVAFWCNPISGHATLYWYQQILGQGPKLLIQFQNNGVVDDSQLPKDRFSAERLKGVDSTLKIQPAKLEDSAVYLCASSPLIRHSFGEGSRLTVL.

The chain couples TRBV7-8 to TRBJ2-2, with TRBD2 identical over 16 bases. This CDR3 is built from 17 residues. Germline V gives CDR1 SGHVS, CDR2 FQNEAQ. V lost 5 bases, J lost 4 bases, and 4 bases stayed unmatched. The chain's CDR3 is CASSTGTSGRVTGELFF. The CDR3 bases are TGTGCCAGCAGCACCGGGACTAGCGGGAGGGTCACCGGGGAGCTGTTTTTT.

This clonotype turned up a few times. The chain is built from TRBV20-1 and TRBJ2-7; TRBD1 agrees at 8 bases. This CDR3 spans 17 amino acids. J gave up 4 bases and V 1 base, and 15 bases lay outside the gene matches. CDR1 and CDR2 (germline): DFQATT, SNEGSKA (reference sequence). In nucleotides, the CDR3 is TGCAGTGCTAGAGCTGGGGCTAGAGGTACAGGGGGGTACGAGCAGTACTTC. Its translation is CSARAGARGTGGYEQYF.

At least ten counts were recorded for this clonotype. V is TRBV12-3 or TRBV12-4 and J is TRBJ2-7; TRBD2 might be the D (5 bases). Trimming pared 4 bases from V and 0 bases from J, leaving 13 bases between. The CDR3 contains 15 residues. The CDR3, as DNA: TGTGCCAGCAGTTCGAGGACTGGGAGCTCCTACGAGCAGTACTTC. This encodes CASSSRTGSSYEQYF.

This clonotype was counted at least ten times. The genes are TRBV4-1 and TRBJ2-6; TRBD1 agrees at 10 bases. There are 16 residues in the CDR3. CDR1 is MGHRA, CDR2 YSYEKL, per germline. V shed 6 bases and J 2 bases; nucleotides not matched to a gene: 4. CDR3 DNA sequence: TGCGCCAGCAGGCCCGGACAGGGGGCTGGGGCCAACGTCCTGACTTTC. Translating gives CASRPGQGAGANVLTF.

V is TRBV7-2 and J is TRBJ2-3; D is possibly TRBD2 (5 bases). There are 12 residues in the CDR3. CDR1 SGHTA and CDR2 FQGNSA come from the germline V gene. V shed 5 bases and J shed 6 bases, with 9 bases lying between them. As DNA, the CDR3 is TGTGCCAGCAGCCCAATAGCGGATACGCAGTATTTT. This gives the protein CASSPIADTQYF. The full variable domain, its missing parts supplied by reference TRBV7-2 and TRBJ2-3, is GAGVSQSPSNKVTEKGKDVELRCDPISGHTALYWYRQSLGQGLEFLIYFQGNSAPDKSGLPSDRFSAERTGGSVSTLTIQRTQQEDSAVYLCASSPIADTQYFGPGTRLTVL.

This clonotype was detected many times. This chain links TRBV20-1 with TRBJ2-3; perhaps D is TRBD1 or TRBD2 (5 bases each). V was clipped by 7 bases and J by 7 bases, with 15 bases between them. Germline CDR1 DFQATT, CDR2 SNEGSKA (reference sequence). The CDR3 totals 12 residues. The CDR3 loop is CSGVRGQHTQYF. The CDR3 DNA sequence: TGCAGTGGGGTACGGGGCCAGCATACGCAGTATTTT.

This clonotype occurred many times. The gene calls are TRBV20-1 and TRBJ1-5; 8 nucleotides align to TRBD1. The CDR3 extends over 18 amino acids. Germline loops: CDR1 DFQATT, CDR2 SNEGSKA (reference sequence). J lost 2 bases, V lost 1 base, and 13 bases had no gene match. The CDR3 region is CSARATGVGVPGNQPQHF. In nucleotides, the CDR3 is TGCAGTGCTAGAGCGACAGGGGTCGGGGTTCCGGGCAATCAGCCCCAGCATTTT.

This clonotype was counted many times. CDR3 residues: CASSVRQTNTGELFF. In nucleotides, the CDR3 is TGTGCCAGCAGCGTAAGACAGACGAACACCGGGGAGCTGTTTTTT. The chain links TRBV9 to TRBJ2-2; possibly TRBD1 for D (5 bases). This CDR3 contains 15 residues. Germline values: CDR1 SGDLS, CDR2 YYNGEE. V gave up 1 base and J gave up 0 bases, with 7 bases separating them.

The chain carries TRBV5-6 and TRBJ2-3; D gene unclear. The germline V and J ends were trimmed by 0 bases and 3 bases, with 8 bases remaining between them. This CDR3 spans 14 amino acids. Germline values: CDR1 SGHDT, CDR2 YYEEEE. This chain's CDR3 is CASSLVRPTDTQYF. The DNA for the CDR3 is TGTGCCAGCAGCTTGGTTCGACCTACAGATACGCAGTATTTT.